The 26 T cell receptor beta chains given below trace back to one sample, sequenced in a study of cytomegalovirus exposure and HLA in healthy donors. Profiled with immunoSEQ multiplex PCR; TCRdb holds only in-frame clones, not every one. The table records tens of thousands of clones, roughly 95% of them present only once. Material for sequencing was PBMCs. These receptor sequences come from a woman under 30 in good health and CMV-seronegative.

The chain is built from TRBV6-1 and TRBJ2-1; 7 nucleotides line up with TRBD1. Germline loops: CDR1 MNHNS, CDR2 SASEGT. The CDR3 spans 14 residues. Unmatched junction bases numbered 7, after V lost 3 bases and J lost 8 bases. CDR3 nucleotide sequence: TGTGCCAGCAGTGACTACGAAGGGGGCGATGAGCAGTTCTTC. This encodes CASSDYEGGDEQFF.

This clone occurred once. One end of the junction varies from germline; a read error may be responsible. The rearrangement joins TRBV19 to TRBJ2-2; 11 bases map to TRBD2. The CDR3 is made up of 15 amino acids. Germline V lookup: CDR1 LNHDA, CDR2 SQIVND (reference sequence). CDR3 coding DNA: TGTGCCAGTAGCATAGCGGGAGGGCCCTCCGGGGAGCTGTTTTTT. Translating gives CASSIAGGPSGELFF.

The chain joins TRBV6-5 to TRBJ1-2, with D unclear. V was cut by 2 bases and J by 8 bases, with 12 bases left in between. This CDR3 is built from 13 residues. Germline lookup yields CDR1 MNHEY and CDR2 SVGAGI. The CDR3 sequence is CASSYLGLSGYTF. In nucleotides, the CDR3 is TGTGCCAGCAGTTACCTAGGACTATCCGGCTACACCTTC.

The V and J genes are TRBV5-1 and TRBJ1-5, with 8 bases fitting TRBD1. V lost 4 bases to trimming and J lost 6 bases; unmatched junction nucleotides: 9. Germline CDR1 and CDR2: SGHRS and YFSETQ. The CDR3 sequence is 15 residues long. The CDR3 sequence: CASSPRTGSGQPQHF. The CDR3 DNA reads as TGCGCCAGCAGCCCCCGGACAGGGTCGGGTCAGCCCCAGCATTTT.

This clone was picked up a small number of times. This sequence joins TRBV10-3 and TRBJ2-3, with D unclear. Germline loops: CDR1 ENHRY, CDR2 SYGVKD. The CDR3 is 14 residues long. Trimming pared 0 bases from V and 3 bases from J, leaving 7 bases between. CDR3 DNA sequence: TGTGCCATCAGTGAGTCGCAGGTGACAGATACGCAGTATTTT. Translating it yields CAISESQVTDTQYF.

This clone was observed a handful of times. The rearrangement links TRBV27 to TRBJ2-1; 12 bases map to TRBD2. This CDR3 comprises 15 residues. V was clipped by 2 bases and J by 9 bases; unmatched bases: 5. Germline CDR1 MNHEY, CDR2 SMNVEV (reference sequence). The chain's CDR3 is CASSLLAGGPGEQFF. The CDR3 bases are TGTGCCAGCAGTTTACTAGCGGGGGGGCCCGGTGAGCAGTTCTTC.

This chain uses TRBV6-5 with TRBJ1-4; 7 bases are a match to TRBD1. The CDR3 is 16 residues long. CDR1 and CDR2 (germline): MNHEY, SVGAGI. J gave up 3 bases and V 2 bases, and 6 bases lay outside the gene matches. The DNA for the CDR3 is TGTGCCAGCAGTTACCGACAGGGATGGGCTAATGAAAAACTGTTTTTT. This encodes CASSYRQGWANEKLFF.

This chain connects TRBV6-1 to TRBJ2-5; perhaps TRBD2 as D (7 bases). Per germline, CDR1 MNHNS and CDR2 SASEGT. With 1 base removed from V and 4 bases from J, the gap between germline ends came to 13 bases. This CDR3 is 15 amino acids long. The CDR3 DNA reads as TGTGCCAGCAGTGAAGGTTTCGGGGGGCGAGAGACCCAGTACTTC. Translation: CASSEGFGGRETQYF.

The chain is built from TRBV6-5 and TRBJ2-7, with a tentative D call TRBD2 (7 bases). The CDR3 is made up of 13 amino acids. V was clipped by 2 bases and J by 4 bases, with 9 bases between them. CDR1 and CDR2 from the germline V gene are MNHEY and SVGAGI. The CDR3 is CASSYRGAYEQYF. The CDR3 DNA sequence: TGTGCCAGCAGTTACCGGGGGGCTTACGAGCAGTACTTC.

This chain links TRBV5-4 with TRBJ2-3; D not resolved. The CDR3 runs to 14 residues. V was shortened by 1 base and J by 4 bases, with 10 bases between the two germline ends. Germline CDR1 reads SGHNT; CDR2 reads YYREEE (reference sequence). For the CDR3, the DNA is TGTGCCAGCAGCTTGAATAATTTCGCAGATACGCAGTATTTT. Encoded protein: CASSLNNFADTQYF.

The CDR3 spells CAWNHPGTEHYEQYF. In DNA form, the CDR3 reads TGTGCCTGGAACCATCCCGGGACAGAGCACTACGAGCAGTACTTC. This chain uses TRBV30 with TRBJ2-7, with 7 bases matching TRBD1. Per germline, CDR1 GTSNPN and CDR2 SVGIG (reference sequence). The CDR3 totals 15 residues. Trimming took 4 bases from V and 3 from J; bases not matched to a gene: 12.

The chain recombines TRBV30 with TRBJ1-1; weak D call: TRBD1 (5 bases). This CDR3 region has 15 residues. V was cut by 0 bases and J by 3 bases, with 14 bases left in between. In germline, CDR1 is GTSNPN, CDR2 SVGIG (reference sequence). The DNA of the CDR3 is TGTGCCTGGAGTGTTGGGACTCCCGGGTACACTGAAGCTTTCTTT. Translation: CAWSVGTPGYTEAFF.

The CDR3 loop is CASSFQGNTEAFF. Written as DNA, the CDR3 is TGCGCCAGCAGCTTTCAGGGGAACACTGAAGCTTTCTTT. This chain joins TRBV5-1 and TRBJ1-1, with D maybe TRBD1 (5 bases). V lost 2 bases and J 1 base, leaving 6 bases between the germline ends. In germline, CDR1 is SGHRS, CDR2 YFSETQ. The CDR3 is 13 residues long.

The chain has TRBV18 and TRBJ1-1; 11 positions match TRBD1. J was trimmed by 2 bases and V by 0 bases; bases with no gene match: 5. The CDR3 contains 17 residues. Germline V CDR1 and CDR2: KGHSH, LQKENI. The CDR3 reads CASSPPRTGGGNTEAFF. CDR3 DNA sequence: TGTGCCAGCTCACCACCGAGGACAGGGGGCGGAAACACTGAAGCTTTCTTT.

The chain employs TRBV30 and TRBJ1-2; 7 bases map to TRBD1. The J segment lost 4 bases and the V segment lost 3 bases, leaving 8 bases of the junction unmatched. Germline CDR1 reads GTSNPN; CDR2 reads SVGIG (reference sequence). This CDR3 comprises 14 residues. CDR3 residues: CAWSLDRVFYGYTF. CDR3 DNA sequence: TGTGCCTGGAGCCTAGACAGGGTCTTCTATGGCTACACCTTC.

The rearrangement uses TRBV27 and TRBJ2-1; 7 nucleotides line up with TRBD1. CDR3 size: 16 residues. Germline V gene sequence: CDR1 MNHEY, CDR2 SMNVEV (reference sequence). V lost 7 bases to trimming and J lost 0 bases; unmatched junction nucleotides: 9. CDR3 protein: CASTRGTMSSYNEQFF. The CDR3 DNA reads TGTGCCAGCACCAGGGGGACCATGAGCTCCTACAATGAGCAGTTCTTC.

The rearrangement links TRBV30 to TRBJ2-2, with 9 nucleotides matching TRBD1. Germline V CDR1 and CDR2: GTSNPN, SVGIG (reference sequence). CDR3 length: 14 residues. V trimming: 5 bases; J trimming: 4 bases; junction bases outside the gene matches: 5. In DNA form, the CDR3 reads TGTGCCTGGTGGACAGGGGCACCCACCGGGGAGCTGTTTTTT. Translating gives CAWWTGAPTGELFF.

The CDR3 reads CASSPRRRGETQYF. CDR3 in DNA: TGTGCCAGCAGCCCGAGACGAAGGGGAGAGACCCAGTACTTC. The chain joins TRBV5-4 to TRBJ2-5; D perhaps matches TRBD1 (5 bases). This CDR3 comprises 14 residues. V lost 4 bases and J 4 bases, leaving 14 bases between the germline ends. Germline V gives CDR1 SGHNT, CDR2 YYREEE (reference sequence).

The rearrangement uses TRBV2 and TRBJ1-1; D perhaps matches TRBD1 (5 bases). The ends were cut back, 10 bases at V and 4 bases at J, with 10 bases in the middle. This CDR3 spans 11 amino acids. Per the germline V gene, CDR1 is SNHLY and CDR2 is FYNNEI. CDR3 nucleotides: TGTGCCACTAGACAGTTCACTGAAGCTTTCTTT. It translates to CATRQFTEAFF. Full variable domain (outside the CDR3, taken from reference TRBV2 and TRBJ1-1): EPEVTQTPSHQVTQMGQEVILRCVPISNHLYFYWYRQILGQKVEFLVSFYNNEISEKSEIFDDQFSVERPDGSNFTLKIRSTKLEDSAMYFCATRQFTEAFFGQGTRLTVV.

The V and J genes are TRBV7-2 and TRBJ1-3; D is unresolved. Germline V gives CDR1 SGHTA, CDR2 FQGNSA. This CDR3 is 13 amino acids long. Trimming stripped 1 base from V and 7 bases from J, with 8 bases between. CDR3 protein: CASSLVSGNTIYF. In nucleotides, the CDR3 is TGTGCCAGCAGCTTAGTTTCCGGGAACACCATATATTTT.

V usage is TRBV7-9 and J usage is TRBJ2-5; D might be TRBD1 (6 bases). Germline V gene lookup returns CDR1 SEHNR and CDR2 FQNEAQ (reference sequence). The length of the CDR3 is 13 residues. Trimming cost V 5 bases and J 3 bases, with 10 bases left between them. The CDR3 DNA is TGTGCCAGCAGCGGAGGACAGAAAGAGACCCAGTACTTC. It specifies CASSGGQKETQYF.

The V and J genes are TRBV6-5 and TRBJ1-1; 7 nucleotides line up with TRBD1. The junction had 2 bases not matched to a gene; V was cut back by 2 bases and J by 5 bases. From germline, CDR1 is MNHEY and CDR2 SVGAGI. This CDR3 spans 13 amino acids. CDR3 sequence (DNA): TGTGCCAGCAGTTACGCAGGGGGGACTGAAGCTTTCTTT. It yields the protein CASSYAGGTEAFF.

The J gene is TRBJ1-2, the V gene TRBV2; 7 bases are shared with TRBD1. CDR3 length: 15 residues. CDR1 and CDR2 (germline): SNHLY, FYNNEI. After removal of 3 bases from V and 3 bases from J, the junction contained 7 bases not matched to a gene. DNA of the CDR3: TGTGCCAGCAGTGACGTTTTTGACAGGGACTATGGCTACACCTTC. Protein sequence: CASSDVFDRDYGYTF.

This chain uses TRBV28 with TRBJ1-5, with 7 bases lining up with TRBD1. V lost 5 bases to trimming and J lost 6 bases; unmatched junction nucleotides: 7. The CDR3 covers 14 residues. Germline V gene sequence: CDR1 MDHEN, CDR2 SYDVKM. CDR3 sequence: CASSQGGEGQPQHF. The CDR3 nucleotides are TGTGCCAGCAGTCAGGGGGGCGAGGGTCAGCCCCAGCATTTT.

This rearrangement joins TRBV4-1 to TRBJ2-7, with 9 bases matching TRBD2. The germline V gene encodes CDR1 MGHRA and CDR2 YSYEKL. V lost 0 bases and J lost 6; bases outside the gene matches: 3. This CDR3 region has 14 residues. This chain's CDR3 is CASSQEGLASEQYF. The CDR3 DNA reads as TGCGCCAGCAGCCAAGAGGGACTAGCCTCCGAGCAGTACTTC.

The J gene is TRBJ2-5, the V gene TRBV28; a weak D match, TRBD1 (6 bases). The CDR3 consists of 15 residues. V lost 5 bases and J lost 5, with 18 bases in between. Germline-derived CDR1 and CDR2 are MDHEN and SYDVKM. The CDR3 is CASSPSQGRGETQYF. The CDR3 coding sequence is TGTGCCAGCAGTCCATCCCAGGGGCGAGGGGAGACCCAGTACTTC. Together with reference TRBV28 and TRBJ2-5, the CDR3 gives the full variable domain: DVKVTQSSRYLVKRTGEKVFLECVQDMDHENMFWYRQDPGLGLRLIYFSYDVKMKEKGDIPEGYSVSREKKERFSLILESASTNQTSMYLCASSPSQGRGETQYFGPGTRLLVL.